These T cell receptor beta chains were read from a single sample in a study of T cell changes during pregnancy in multiple sclerosis. The table came from immunoSEQ multiplex PCR; TCRdb's copy has only in-frame clones and leaves some out. The data contain about 62,000 clones, 90% to 95% of them seen just once; the ten biggest clones take up about 3%. This specimen consisted of CD8+ T cells from peripheral blood mononuclear cells, obtained in the second trimester of pregnancy. These TCRs come from a female donor with multiple sclerosis, enrolled in a pregnancy study. Each CDR3 is given with its conserved first and last residue. Each record gives: D gene, clone size, V gene, J gene, CDR3 DNA, CDR3 protein. A D gene is named only where the DNA matches it firmly. The size entry is marked missing in some rows and otherwise reads once, few, many or a size class.

D gene: TRBD2
clone size: NA
V gene: TRBV27
J gene: TRBJ2-3
CDR3 DNA: TGTGCCAGCAGTTTCACCCCGGGACTAGCGGGTACGCAGTATTTT
CDR3 protein: CASSFTPGLAGTQYF

D gene: NA
clone size: NA
V gene: TRBV9
J gene: TRBJ2-5
CDR3 DNA: TGTGCCAGCAGCGTAGAGGATCTCGGGGAGACCCAGTACTTC
CDR3 protein: CASSVEDLGETQYF

D gene: TRBD2
clone size: once
V gene: TRBV7-9
J gene: TRBJ2-1
CDR3 DNA: TGTGCCAGCAGCTCTAAGACTAGCGGGGACTCCTACAATGAGCAGTTCTTC
CDR3 protein: CASSSKTSGDSYNEQFF

D gene: NA
clone size: NA
V gene: TRBV12-2
J gene: TRBJ2-1
CDR3 DNA: TGTGCAAGTCGCTTAGAATGGGGACTAGCGGGAGGATACAATGAGCAGTTCTTC
CDR3 protein: CASRLEWGLAGGYNEQFF

D gene: TRBD1
clone size: NA
V gene: TRBV30
J gene: TRBJ2-7
CDR3 DNA: TGTGCCTGGAGTGTATACAGGGGGATCTACGAGCAGTACTTC
CDR3 protein: CAWSVYRGIYEQYF

D gene: NA
clone size: NA
V gene: TRBV10-3
J gene: TRBJ1-5
CDR3 DNA: TGTGCCATCAGTGAGGTCACAACAGGGTACAATCAGCCCCAGCATTTT
CDR3 protein: CAISEVTTGYNQPQHF

D gene: TRBD2
clone size: NA
V gene: TRBV7-6
J gene: TRBJ2-1
CDR3 DNA: TGTGCCAGCAGCTTACGGCCGACTAGCGGCGTGAATGAGCAGTTCTTC
CDR3 protein: CASSLRPTSGVNEQFF

D gene: NA
clone size: NA
V gene: TRBV7-9
J gene: TRBJ2-7
CDR3 DNA: TGTGCCAGCACCCTCTCCGGGAAGTCCTACGAGCAGTACTTC
CDR3 protein: CASTLSGKSYEQYF

D gene: TRBD1
clone size: NA
V gene: TRBV9
J gene: TRBJ1-4
CDR3 DNA: TGTGCCAGCTCACCCACACAGGGGGCATATGAAAAACTGTTTTTT
CDR3 protein: CASSPTQGAYEKLFF

D gene: NA
clone size: NA
V gene: TRBV5-5
J gene: TRBJ2-7
CDR3 DNA: TGTGCCAGCAGCGCGGGACGGTCCTACGAGCAGTACTTC
CDR3 protein: CASSAGRSYEQYF

D gene: NA
clone size: NA
V gene: TRBV27
J gene: TRBJ1-1
CDR3 DNA: TGTGCCAGCAGCACAGGGAACACTGAAGCTTTCTTT
CDR3 protein: CASSTGNTEAFF

D gene: TRBD1
clone size: NA
V gene: TRBV9
J gene: TRBJ1-1
CDR3 DNA: TGTGCCAGCAGCTTCCAGGGGGAGAACACTGAAGCTTTCTTT
CDR3 protein: CASSFQGENTEAFF

D gene: NA
clone size: NA
V gene: TRBV7-3
J gene: TRBJ2-1
CDR3 DNA: TGTGCCAGCAGCCCCGGACACCTCTCCTACAATGAGCAGTTCTTC
CDR3 protein: CASSPGHLSYNEQFF

D gene: NA
clone size: once
V gene: TRBV4-1
J gene: TRBJ2-2
CDR3 DNA: TGCGCCAGCAGCCAAGATTTGGTTGCGGGGCCCGGGGAGCTGTTTTTT
CDR3 protein: CASSQDLVAGPGELFF

D gene: TRBD1
clone size: NA
V gene: TRBV11-2
J gene: TRBJ2-1
CDR3 DNA: TGTGCCAGCAGCTTAGCCCCCGGGACAGGTAGTAATGAGCAGTTCTTC
CDR3 protein: CASSLAPGTGSNEQFF

D gene: TRBD1
clone size: once
V gene: TRBV27
J gene: TRBJ1-2
CDR3 DNA: TGTGCCAGCAGAAGAACAGGGGGCGGAAATGGCTACACCTTC
CDR3 protein: CASRRTGGGNGYTF

D gene: NA
clone size: NA
V gene: TRBV11-3
J gene: TRBJ2-2
CDR3 DNA: TGTGCCAGCAGCTTAGGGTCAGTCTCGTTTCCCGACACCGGGGAGCTGTTTTTT
CDR3 protein: CASSLGSVSFPDTGELFF

D gene: TRBD1
clone size: NA
V gene: TRBV4-3
J gene: TRBJ2-7
CDR3 DNA: TGCGCCAGCAGCCAAGTAGGGGCGGGCCCAGAGACAGGGGCCTACGAGCAGTACTTC
CDR3 protein: CASSQVGAGPETGAYEQYF

D gene: TRBD1
clone size: NA
V gene: TRBV6-1
J gene: TRBJ2-7
CDR3 DNA: TGTGCCAGCAGTCCCCCTCGGGACAGCATCTACGAGCAGTACTTC
CDR3 protein: CASSPPRDSIYEQYF

D gene: TRBD1
clone size: NA
V gene: TRBV2
J gene: TRBJ1-2
CDR3 DNA: TGTGCCAGCCCGAGGACAGGGGACTATGGCTACACCTTC
CDR3 protein: CASPRTGDYGYTF

D gene: NA
clone size: NA
V gene: TRBV4-2
J gene: TRBJ1-2
CDR3 DNA: TGTGCCAGCAGCCAAGAAGAACTCCGGGACTCTTATGGCTACACCTTC
CDR3 protein: CASSQEELRDSYGYTF

D gene: NA
clone size: NA
V gene: TRBV5-1
J gene: TRBJ1-1
CDR3 DNA: TGCGCCAGCCTCGGGGACTCGAACACTGAAGCTTTCTTT
CDR3 protein: CASLGDSNTEAFF

D gene: NA
clone size: few
V gene: TRBV6-1
J gene: TRBJ1-3
CDR3 DNA: TGTGCCAGCAGTGCCCAGGGAGGTCCCGGAAACACCATATATTTT
CDR3 protein: CASSAQGGPGNTIYF

D gene: NA
clone size: NA
V gene: TRBV7-2
J gene: TRBJ2-7
CDR3 DNA: TGTGCCAGCAGCTTGGGACTTTCCTACGAGCAGTACTTC
CDR3 protein: CASSLGLSYEQYF

D gene: TRBD1
clone size: NA
V gene: TRBV7-6
J gene: TRBJ2-7
CDR3 DNA: TGTGCCAGCAGCTCCGCCCTCGGGACAGGGGGTTCCGAGCAGTACTTC
CDR3 protein: CASSSALGTGGSEQYF

D gene: TRBD1
clone size: NA
V gene: TRBV29-1
J gene: TRBJ2-5
CDR3 DNA: TGCAGCGTTGAAGATTTTGTCGACAGGGCCGGCGAGACCCAGTACTTC
CDR3 protein: CSVEDFVDRAGETQYF

D gene: TRBD2
clone size: NA
V gene: TRBV27
J gene: TRBJ2-7
CDR3 DNA: TGTGCCAGCAGTTTAACGGCTAGCGGGAGCTACGAGCAGTACTTC
CDR3 protein: CASSLTASGSYEQYF

D gene: TRBD1
clone size: NA
V gene: TRBV29-1
J gene: TRBJ2-1
CDR3 DNA: TGCAGCGTTGAGGGTGTGATGACAGGGGCGGACAATGAGCAGTTCTTC
CDR3 protein: CSVEGVMTGADNEQFF

D gene: NA
clone size: NA
V gene: TRBV4-3
J gene: TRBJ1-2
CDR3 DNA: TGCGCCAGCAGCCAAGGTCAGGAAGGCTACACCTTC
CDR3 protein: CASSQGQEGYTF

D gene: TRBD2
clone size: NA
V gene: TRBV15
J gene: TRBJ2-1
CDR3 DNA: TGTGCCACCAGCACTGGACTAGCGGGGTACAACAATGAGCAGTTCTTC
CDR3 protein: CATSTGLAGYNNEQFF

D gene: NA
clone size: NA
V gene: TRBV10-3
J gene: TRBJ2-1
CDR3 DNA: TGTGCCATCAGTGAGGGTGGGGCCTTAGGCAATGAGCAGTTCTTC
CDR3 protein: CAISEGGALGNEQFF

D gene: NA
clone size: NA
V gene: TRBV7-9
J gene: TRBJ1-1
CDR3 DNA: TGTGCCAGCAGCTTGGCCAGGGTATTCACTGAAGCTTTCTTT
CDR3 protein: CASSLARVFTEAFF

D gene: TRBD1
clone size: NA
V gene: TRBV7-3
J gene: TRBJ2-7
CDR3 DNA: TGTGCCAGCAGCTTAACGGGTCCAGGGGGCGAGCAGTACTTC
CDR3 protein: CASSLTGPGGEQYF

D gene: TRBD1
clone size: NA
V gene: TRBV28
J gene: TRBJ1-2
CDR3 DNA: TGTGCCAGCAGCCCGACAGGGGCTGGCTACACCTTC
CDR3 protein: CASSPTGAGYTF

D gene: NA
clone size: once
V gene: TRBV4-3
J gene: TRBJ1-3
CDR3 DNA: TGCGCCAGCAGCCAGGCGGGCAGTCCTGGAAACACCATATATTTT
CDR3 protein: CASSQAGSPGNTIYF

D gene: NA
clone size: NA
V gene: TRBV5-8
J gene: TRBJ2-1
CDR3 DNA: TGTGCCAGCCTACTGCCTCAGGGATTCAATGAGCAGTTCTTC
CDR3 protein: CASLLPQGFNEQFF

D gene: TRBD2
clone size: NA
V gene: TRBV5-1
J gene: TRBJ2-7
CDR3 DNA: TGCGCCAGCAAATCTTCCGGCGGGAGAGTCCACGAGCAGTACTTC
CDR3 protein: CASKSSGGRVHEQYF

D gene: NA
clone size: NA
V gene: TRBV19
J gene: TRBJ1-5
CDR3 DNA: TGTGCCACCAATCAGGGTCAACACCTCAATCAGCCCCAGCATTTT
CDR3 protein: CATNQGQHLNQPQHF

D gene: NA
clone size: NA
V gene: TRBV27
J gene: TRBJ2-3
CDR3 DNA: TGTGCCAGCAGCCCTAGAACAGATACGCAGTATTTT
CDR3 protein: CASSPRTDTQYF

D gene: TRBD2
clone size: NA
V gene: TRBV15
J gene: TRBJ2-5
CDR3 DNA: TGTGCCACCAGCAGTGGACTAGCGGGAGGAGGGGAGACCCAGTACTTC
CDR3 protein: CATSSGLAGGGETQYF

D gene: NA
clone size: NA
V gene: TRBV27
J gene: TRBJ2-1
CDR3 DNA: TGTGCCAGCAGTTTAGGTAGCGGAGTGAACAATGAGCAGTTCTTC
CDR3 protein: CASSLGSGVNNEQFF

D gene: NA
clone size: NA
V gene: TRBV28
J gene: TRBJ2-5
CDR3 DNA: TGTGCCAGCAGTTTCTACAGGGAAGAGACCCAGTACTTC
CDR3 protein: CASSFYREETQYF

D gene: NA
clone size: once
V gene: TRBV11-2
J gene: TRBJ2-1
CDR3 DNA: TGTGCCAGCAGCCTAAAACCTACTAGAAGCAATGAGCAGTTCTTC
CDR3 protein: CASSLKPTRSNEQFF

D gene: TRBD2
clone size: NA
V gene: TRBV2
J gene: TRBJ2-2
CDR3 DNA: TGTGCCAGCCTTAGACTAGCGGGAGGCCTTAACACCGGGGAGCTGTTTTTT
CDR3 protein: CASLRLAGGLNTGELFF

D gene: TRBD1
clone size: NA
V gene: TRBV5-4
J gene: TRBJ2-7
CDR3 DNA: TGTGCCAGCAGCTTACCTTTATCCTATGGACAGGGTCGGGACGAGCAGTACTTC
CDR3 protein: CASSLPLSYGQGRDEQYF

D gene: NA
clone size: NA
V gene: TRBV7-9
J gene: TRBJ2-7
CDR3 DNA: TGTGCCAGCAGGGGAGAGTCAGGCGCCTACGAGCAGTACTTC
CDR3 protein: CASRGESGAYEQYF

D gene: TRBD1
clone size: once
V gene: TRBV2
J gene: TRBJ1-1
CDR3 DNA: TGTGCCACCCGGACAGGTATGAACACTGAAGCTTTCTTT
CDR3 protein: CATRTGMNTEAFF

D gene: NA
clone size: NA
V gene: TRBV7-3
J gene: TRBJ1-1
CDR3 DNA: TGTGCCAGCAGCTTAGAGGGTTGGAACACTGAAGCTTTCTTT
CDR3 protein: CASSLEGWNTEAFF

D gene: TRBD1
clone size: NA
V gene: TRBV27
J gene: TRBJ1-2
CDR3 DNA: TGTGCCAGCAGCCGCGGACAGGGAGGTGGCTACACCTTC
CDR3 protein: CASSRGQGGGYTF

D gene: NA
clone size: NA
V gene: TRBV5-6
J gene: TRBJ2-7
CDR3 DNA: TGTGCCAGCAGCCCCGGACTCCCCCACTACGAGCAGTACTTC
CDR3 protein: CASSPGLPHYEQYF

D gene: TRBD1
clone size: NA
V gene: TRBV4-2
J gene: TRBJ2-3
CDR3 DNA: TGTGCCAGCAGCCAAGATCCGCAGGCTGGACAGGGTTTCACAGATACGCAGTATTTT
CDR3 protein: CASSQDPQAGQGFTDTQYF

D gene: NA
clone size: NA
V gene: TRBV5-6
J gene: TRBJ2-1
CDR3 DNA: TGTGCCAGCAGCCCCCGAACTAGCTCCTACAATGAGCAGTTCTTC
CDR3 protein: CASSPRTSSYNEQFF

D gene: TRBD1
clone size: NA
V gene: TRBV4-2
J gene: TRBJ1-2
CDR3 DNA: TGTGCCAGCAGCCCTAAAGGGACAGGGGGCGGCTACACCTTC
CDR3 protein: CASSPKGTGGGYTF

D gene: TRBD1
clone size: NA
V gene: TRBV10-3
J gene: TRBJ2-1
CDR3 DNA: TGTGCCATCAGTGCTCCTCCGGGACAGGGTATCGATGAGCAGTTCTTC
CDR3 protein: CAISAPPGQGIDEQFF

D gene: TRBD2
clone size: few
V gene: TRBV27
J gene: TRBJ2-3
CDR3 DNA: TGTGCCTCGGGACTAGCCGGAGATACGCAGTATTTT
CDR3 protein: CASGLAGDTQYF

D gene: TRBD1
clone size: NA
V gene: TRBV28
J gene: TRBJ1-1
CDR3 DNA: TGTGCCAGCAGTGATCCGGGGATTATCAACCCCCTGACAGGGACTGAAGCTTTCTTT
CDR3 protein: CASSDPGIINPLTGTEAFF